Listed below are T cell receptor beta chains from one sample, sequenced in a study of blood T cell repertoires in COVID-19. Measured with immunoSEQ multiplex PCR; TCRdb has only the in-frame clones, and not every one. The sample has 170,000 or so clones, around four fifths seen once. The material sequenced was PBMCs or T cells enriched from blood (not recorded which). These TCRs come from a woman aged 45-65 years who had recovered from COVID-19. CDR3s include the opening cysteine and the closing phenylalanine or tryptophan. D genes are given only for firm matches. Only some rows state a clone size, as once, few, many or a class for expanded clones.

size,V,J,D,CDR3,DNA
few,TRBV15,TRBJ1-5,NA,CATSTGTPYNQPQHF,TGTGCCACCAGCACCGGGACACCATACAATCAGCCCCAGCATTTT
NA,TRBV5-1,TRBJ1-3,NA,CASSGGQIGSGNTIYF,TGCGCCAGCAGCGGAGGACAGATCGGCTCTGGAAACACCATATATTTT
once,TRBV18,TRBJ2-2,TRBD2,CASSPAGGPLNTGELFF,TGTGCCAGCTCACCAGCGGGAGGGCCCTTGAACACCGGGGAGCTGTTTTTT
NA,TRBV30,TRBJ2-5,TRBD2,CAWSGLAEGVGLQETQYF,TGTGCCTGGAGTGGACTAGCGGAAGGAGTGGGGCTACAAGAGACCCAGTACTTC
NA,TRBV7-2,TRBJ2-3,TRBD1,CASSSTGADTQYF,TGTGCCAGCAGCTCAACAGGGGCAGATACGCAGTATTTT
NA,TRBV5-1,TRBJ1-3,NA,CASSLRQEFSGNTIYF,TGCGCCAGCAGCCTAAGACAGGAGTTTTCTGGAAACACCATATATTTT
NA,TRBV28,TRBJ2-7,NA,CASLGGGYEQYF,TGTGCCAGCCTAGGGGGGGGCTACGAGCAGTACTTC
NA,TRBV10-3,TRBJ2-7,TRBD1,CATKTGGSTSSYEQYF,TGTGCCACCAAGACAGGGGGTTCAACTAGCTCCTACGAGCAGTACTTC
NA,TRBV28,TRBJ1-2,NA,CASSDSVQGIYGYTF,TGTGCCAGCAGTGACTCAGTACAGGGTATCTATGGCTACACCTTC
few,TRBV5-6,TRBJ2-7,NA,CASSFWGASNEQYF,TGTGCCAGCAGCTTTTGGGGCGCTTCCAACGAGCAGTACTTC
NA,TRBV18,TRBJ1-2,TRBD1,CASSPGQSAYGYTF,TGTGCCAGCTCTCCGGGACAGAGCGCCTATGGCTACACCTTC
NA,TRBV27,TRBJ1-3,TRBD1,CAPFRDRGTLNTIYF,TGTGCTCCTTTCCGAGACAGGGGCACCCTAAACACCATATATTTT
NA,TRBV28,TRBJ2-1,TRBD2,CASSRGGSWEQFF,TGTGCCAGCAGTCGGGGAGGGTCGTGGGAGCAGTTCTTC
NA,TRBV25-1,TRBJ2-7,TRBD2,CASSAAGGNEQYF,TGTGCCAGCAGTGCGGCGGGGGGAAACGAGCAGTACTTC
NA,TRBV7-2,TRBJ2-7,NA,CASSKHSTYEQYF,TGTGCCAGCAGCAAACATTCAACCTACGAGCAGTACTTC
NA,TRBV5-1,TRBJ2-1,NA,CASSPAAGSSSYNEQFF,TGCGCCAGCAGCCCAGCCGCGGGGTCGAGCTCCTACAATGAGCAGTTCTTC
NA,TRBV4-1,TRBJ1-4,NA,CASSPGTSGPLNEKLFF,TGCGCCAGCAGCCCAGGAACCTCAGGGCCCCTGAATGAAAAACTGTTTTTT
NA,TRBV20-1,TRBJ2-7,NA,CSAMTGNEQYF,TGCAGTGCAATGACAGGAAACGAGCAGTACTTC
NA,TRBV7-3,TRBJ2-2,NA,CASSRDYTGELFF,TGTGCCAGCAGCCGGGACTACACCGGGGAGCTGTTTTTT
NA,TRBV10-3,TRBJ1-4,TRBD1,CAISVSRDRAGKLFF,TGTGCCATCAGTGTTAGCAGGGACAGGGCTGGAAAACTGTTTTTT
few,TRBV7-9,TRBJ1-1,NA,CASSPRDFGNTEAFF,TGTGCCAGCAGCCCCAGGGATTTCGGTAACACTGAAGCTTTCTTT
NA,TRBV10-3,TRBJ2-2,TRBD2,CAISDPTSANTGELFF,TGTGCCATCAGTGACCCAACTAGCGCGAACACCGGGGAGCTGTTTTTT
NA,TRBV29-1,TRBJ1-3,TRBD1,CSVVFGDSRNTIYF,TGCAGCGTCGTCTTTGGGGACAGTAGAAACACCATATATTTT
NA,TRBV7-8,TRBJ2-1,NA,CASSLAAAGAYNEQFF,TGTGCCAGCAGCTTAGCCGCGGCAGGGGCCTACAATGAGCAGTTCTTC
NA,TRBV7-9,TRBJ2-1,NA,CASSPGLASGEQFF,TGTGCCAGCAGCCCCGGGCTAGCGTCCGGTGAGCAGTTCTTC
NA,TRBV6-5,TRBJ2-7,NA,CASREATYEQYF,TGTGCCAGCAGGGAGGCAACCTACGAGCAGTACTTC
NA,TRBV10-2,TRBJ1-1,NA,CASSVQENTEAFF,TGCGCCAGCAGCGTACAGGAGAACACTGAAGCTTTCTTT
NA,TRBV5-4,TRBJ2-1,TRBD2,CASSSKTSGHNNEQFF,TGTGCCAGCAGCTCCAAGACTAGCGGGCACAACAATGAGCAGTTCTTC
NA,TRBV9,TRBJ1-2,TRBD1,CASSVATGVGYTF,TGTGCCAGCAGCGTAGCTACAGGGGTCGGCTACACCTTC
NA,TRBV4-1,TRBJ2-1,TRBD1,CASSQRTGGPYNEQFF,TGCGCCAGCAGCCAAAGAACAGGGGGCCCCTACAATGAGCAGTTCTTC
NA,TRBV6-5,TRBJ2-1,TRBD2,CASREGLAGGNEQFF,TGTGCCAGCAGAGAGGGACTAGCGGGAGGAAATGAGCAGTTCTTC
NA,TRBV6-6,TRBJ1-5,NA,CASLPSEGNQPQHF,TGTGCCAGCCTACCATCTGAAGGCAATCAGCCCCAGCATTTT
NA,TRBV5-3,TRBJ2-7,TRBD2,CARSFCLAVFYEQYF,TGTGCCAGAAGCTTCTGCCTAGCGGTTTTTTACGAGCAGTACTTC
NA,TRBV5-1,TRBJ1-4,NA,CASSLVSGGTNEKLFF,TGCGCCAGCAGCTTGGTTAGCGGAGGAACTAATGAAAAACTGTTTTTT
many,TRBV20-1,TRBJ2-7,NA,CSASSDRKYEQYF,TGCAGTGCTAGTAGCGATCGGAAATACGAGCAGTACTTC
NA,TRBV27,TRBJ2-3,NA,CASSLGQGRSDTQYF,TGTGCCAGCAGTTTAGGGCAGGGGCGTTCAGATACGCAGTATTTT
few,TRBV29-1,TRBJ2-1,NA,CSVVRGEQFF,TGCAGCGTTGTTAGAGGCGAGCAGTTCTTC
NA,TRBV28,TRBJ1-3,NA,CASSIPGDSGNTIYF,TGTGCCAGCAGCATACCAGGGGACTCTGGAAACACCATATATTTT
NA,TRBV18,TRBJ1-1,NA,CASSPSSMNTEAFF,TGTGCCAGCTCACCCTCCAGTATGAACACTGAAGCTTTCTTT
NA,TRBV19,TRBJ1-2,TRBD1,CASSLGQGMAYGYTF,TGTGCCAGTAGTCTCGGACAGGGCATGGCCTATGGCTACACCTTC
NA,TRBV27,TRBJ2-7,NA,CAIGSGSYEQYF,TGTGCCATAGGAAGCGGCTCCTACGAGCAGTACTTC